This is a list of T cell receptor beta chains from one sample in a study of blood T cells in healthy people across ages. A single record per CDR3 protein comes from TCRdb applying MiXCR to the 5' RACE reads. The table has 550,000 to 700,000 distinct CDR3 sequences, approximately 27% seen once. Sequences were obtained from blood. The source of these receptors is a woman between 65 and 79 years old in good health. Each CDR3 is given with its conserved first and last residue. A D gene is named only where the DNA matches it firmly. Clone size, where shown, is once, few, many, or a class for clones that have expanded.

clone size | J gene | V gene | D gene | CDR3 protein | CDR3 DNA
- | TRBJ2-3 | TRBV5-1 | - | CASRRQTSTDTQYF | TGCGCCAGCAGGCGACAGACTAGCACAGATACGCAGTATTTT
- | TRBJ2-5 | TRBV12-3/TRBV12-4 | TRBD1 | CASQVRTGETQYF | TGTGCCAGCCAAGTGCGGACAGGAGAGACCCAGTACTTC
- | TRBJ2-1 | TRBV6-5 | - | CASTGQLYNEQFF | TGTGCCAGCACCGGACAGCTTTACAATGAGCAGTTCTTC
few | TRBJ1-6 | TRBV20-1 | TRBD1 | CSASWTGGNSPLHF | TGCAGTGCTAGCTGGACAGGAGGGAATTCACCCCTCCACTTT
- | TRBJ1-2 | TRBV6-6 | - | CASSYSQGGNYGYTF | TGTGCCAGCAGTTACTCACAGGGAGGCAACTATGGCTACACCTTC
- | TRBJ1-1 | TRBV6-5 | - | CASSYSGARPDTEAFF | TGTGCCAGCAGTTACTCAGGGGCCCGTCCGGACACTGAAGCTTTCTTT
few | TRBJ2-2 | TRBV20-1 | TRBD2 | CSARASGNTGELFF | TGCAGTGCTAGGGCTAGCGGGAACACCGGGGAGCTGTTTTTT
few | TRBJ2-7 | TRBV12-3/TRBV12-4 | - | CASSLKSGVPYEQYF | TGTGCCAGCAGTTTGAAGTCAGGGGTTCCCTACGAGCAGTACTTC
- | TRBJ2-7 | TRBV20-1 | - | CSAKDWTSYEQYF | TGCAGTGCCAAGGACTGGACCTCCTACGAGCAGTACTTC
- | TRBJ2-5 | TRBV29-1 | - | CSVATRQGGETQYF | TGCAGCGTCGCCACACGACAGGGAGGGGAGACCCAGTACTTC
- | TRBJ1-1 | TRBV14 | - | CASTERWLNTEAFF | TGTGCCAGCACCGAGCGGTGGCTTAACACTGAAGCTTTCTTT
- | TRBJ1-5 | TRBV5-1 | - | CASSEDSYQPQHF | TGCGCCAGCAGCGAGGACAGCTATCAGCCCCAGCATTTT
- | TRBJ2-2 | TRBV11-1 | TRBD1 | CASSVPTGIDTGELFF | TGTGCCAGCAGCGTTCCGACAGGGATCGACACCGGGGAGCTGTTTTTT
- | TRBJ1-3 | TRBV15 | - | CATSRDLTLSGNTIYF | TGTGCCACCAGCAGAGACTTGACACTCTCTGGAAACACCATATATTTT
- | TRBJ2-3 | TRBV12-3/TRBV12-4 | - | CASSFTAGAIDTQYF | TGTGCCAGCAGTTTCACCGCGGGGGCAATAGATACGCAGTATTTT
- | TRBJ1-4 | TRBV7-2 | - | CASSSGATANEKLFF | TGTGCCAGCAGCTCTGGGGCGACCGCTAATGAAAAACTGTTTTTT
- | TRBJ2-6 | TRBV6-2/TRBV6-3 | - | CASSRPQVSGANVLTF | TGTGCCAGCAGTCGCCCTCAGGTATCTGGGGCCAACGTCCTGACTTTC
few | TRBJ1-2 | TRBV6-5 | - | CASSFDWKSLTHGYTF | TGTGCCAGCAGCTTCGATTGGAAATCTCTTACCCATGGCTACACCTTC